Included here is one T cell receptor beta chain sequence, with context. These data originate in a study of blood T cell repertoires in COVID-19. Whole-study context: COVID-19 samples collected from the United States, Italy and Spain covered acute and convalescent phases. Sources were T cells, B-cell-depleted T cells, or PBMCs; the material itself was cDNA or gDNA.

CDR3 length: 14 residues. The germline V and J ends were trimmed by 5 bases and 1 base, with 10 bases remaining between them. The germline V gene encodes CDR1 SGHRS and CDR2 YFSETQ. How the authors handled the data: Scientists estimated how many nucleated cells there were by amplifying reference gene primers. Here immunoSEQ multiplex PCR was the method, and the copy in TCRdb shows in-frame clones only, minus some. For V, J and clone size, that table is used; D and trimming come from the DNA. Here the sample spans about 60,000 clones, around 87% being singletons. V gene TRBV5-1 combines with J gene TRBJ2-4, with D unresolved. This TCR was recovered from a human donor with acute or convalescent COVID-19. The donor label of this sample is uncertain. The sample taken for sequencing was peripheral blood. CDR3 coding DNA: TGCGCCAGCAGATTTGGAGCGGCCAAAAACATTCAGTACTTC. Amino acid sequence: CASRFGAAKNIQYF.